These T cell receptor beta chains were read from a single sample in a study of OX40 agonist ivuxolimab in advanced cancers. The protocol was immunoSEQ multiplex PCR, while the TCRdb copy is restricted to in-frame clones and leaves out a portion. This repertoire shows roughly 67,000 clones, around 87% found once; its top ten account for over 0.35%. Sequenced material: CD4+ or CD8+ T cells sorted from blood, taken in a trial of the OX40 agonist ivuxolimab. The receptors here all came from an adult with an advanced solid tumor such as melanoma, head and neck, liver or kidney cancer. CDR3s include the opening cysteine and the closing phenylalanine or tryptophan.

14	TRBV6-1	CASLGARGRSEQYF
15	TRBV7-6	CASSPSGNKRGEQFF
14	TRBV21-1	CASSKVEGNQPQHF
14	TRBV6-1	CASSEGGADYGYTF
20	TRBV10-3	CAIILAGGPHPLPYTDTQYF
15	TRBV28	CASSLSLAGNQPQHF
16	TRBV4-1	CASSQATGDSNQPQHF
15	TRBV2	CASRAGGSGANVLTF
14	TRBV5-5	CASSLRQGGEKLFF
12	TRBV6-1	CASSEVPYEQYF
14	TRBV18	CASSPQGLPYEQYF